The rows below give T cell receptor beta chains drawn from one sample of a study of T cells after yellow fever vaccination. TCRdb re-analysed the 5' RACE reads in MiXCR, keeping a single row per CDR3 protein. This sample has over 110,000 distinct CDR3 sequences, with more than 6% found just once. Sequenced material: CD4+ T cells sorted from PBMCs, taken 5 days after the yellow fever booster vaccination. The receptor source for this set is a man in his thirties or forties who received the YFV17D yellow fever vaccine. CDR3s include the opening cysteine and the closing phenylalanine or tryptophan. The D gene is left open where the match is weak. Clone size, where shown, is once, few, many, or a class for clones that have expanded.

length	J	D	V	size	CDR3	DNA
15	TRBJ2-3	TRBD2	TRBV7-9	many	CASSPPAGVSNTQYF	TGTGCCAGCAGCCCGCCGGCGGGAGTGTCAAATACGCAGTATTTT
13	TRBJ1-3	NA	TRBV6-1	many	CASMRGSGNTIYF	TGTGCCAGCATGAGGGGCTCTGGAAACACCATATATTTT
11	TRBJ2-1	TRBD1	TRBV29-1	many	CSVGQGAEQFF	TGCAGCGTCGGACAGGGGGCTGAGCAGTTCTTC
17	TRBJ2-1	TRBD2	TRBV20-1	few	CSARNIAGGLLGNEQFF	TGCAGTGCTAGAAATATAGCGGGAGGGCTCCTGGGCAATGAGCAGTTCTTC
13	TRBJ2-1	NA	TRBV7-2	many	CASNLGGANEQFF	TGTGCCAGCAACCTCGGAGGGGCGAATGAGCAGTTCTTC
14	TRBJ2-1	NA	TRBV7-2	many	CASSNQGIYNEQFF	TGTGCCAGCAGCAACCAAGGAATTTACAATGAGCAGTTCTTC
16	TRBJ2-3	TRBD2	TRBV6-4	many	CASSEDLAGGLDTQYF	TGTGCCAGCAGCGAGGATCTAGCGGGAGGATTAGATACGCAGTATTTT
14	TRBJ2-6	TRBD2	TRBV20-1	NA	CSARAGAGANVLTF	TGCAGTGCTAGGGCGGGGGCTGGGGCCAACGTCCTGACTTTC
15	TRBJ2-1	NA	TRBV6-1	many	CATLGGGGNYNEQFF	TGTGCCACCCTAGGGGGGGGCGGGAATTACAATGAGCAGTTCTTC
14	TRBJ1-4	NA	TRBV20-1	few	CSARRWEGDEKLFF	TGCAGTGCTAGGAGGTGGGAAGGGGATGAAAAACTGTTTTTT
17	TRBJ2-1	NA	TRBV10-3	NA	CAISEYVGPGRYNEQFF	TGTGCCATCAGTGAATACGTTGGCCCCGGACGTTACAATGAGCAGTTCTTC
14	TRBJ2-7	NA	TRBV12-3/TRBV12-4	many	CASSFNRLSYEQYF	TGTGCCAGCAGTTTTAACAGGCTATCCTACGAGCAGTACTTC
14	TRBJ2-4	NA	TRBV7-9	many	CASSLILAKNIQYF	TGTGCCAGCAGCTTAATACTAGCCAAAAACATTCAGTACTTC
15	TRBJ2-1	NA	TRBV20-1	many	CSAPPGVAVDNEQFF	TGCAGTGCCCCGCCCGGGGTAGCCGTGGACAATGAGCAGTTCTTC
13	TRBJ2-3	NA	TRBV29-1	many	CSVPGGGADTQYF	TGCAGCGTTCCAGGGGGGGGGGCAGATACGCAGTATTTT
13	TRBJ1-2	NA	TRBV27	NA	CASSHDSNYGYTF	TGTGCCAGCAGCCACGACAGTAACTATGGCTACACCTTC
13	TRBJ2-7	NA	TRBV29-1	many	CSASGDIRYEQYF	TGCAGCGCATCGGGGGATATTAGGTACGAGCAGTACTTC
16	TRBJ2-7	NA	TRBV3-1	many	CASSQDMSRILRVQYF	TGTGCCAGCAGCCAAGATATGTCACGGATCCTACGAGTGCAGTACTTC
14	TRBJ2-5	NA	TRBV5-6	few	CASSLKLYQETQYF	TGTGCCAGCAGCTTGAAATTGTACCAAGAGACCCAGTACTTC
14	TRBJ2-7	NA	TRBV7-2	many	CASRVGGIQYEQYF	TGTGCCAGCCGGGTGGGCGGCATCCAGTACGAGCAGTACTTC
14	TRBJ2-7	NA	TRBV10-1	many	CASSPRQDIYEQYF	TGCGCCAGCAGCCCACGACAGGACATCTACGAGCAGTACTTC
13	TRBJ1-2	TRBD1	TRBV7-9	many	CASSFGQGGGYTF	TGTGCCAGCAGCTTCGGACAGGGCGGCGGCTACACCTTC
14	TRBJ2-7	TRBD2	TRBV20-1	many	CSARGTSGVHEQYF	TGCAGTGCTAGGGGGACTAGCGGCGTCCACGAGCAGTACTTC
14	TRBJ1-6	TRBD1	TRBV30	many	CAWSGDRGNSPLHF	TGTGCCTGGAGTGGGGACAGGGGAAATTCACCCCTCCACTTT
14	TRBJ2-2	TRBD2	TRBV30	many	CAWMGLAGGRELFF	TGTGCCTGGATGGGACTAGCGGGAGGCCGGGAGCTGTTTTTT